These T cell receptor beta chains were read from a single sample in a study of vaccination and CD4 T cells after COVID-19. TCRdb processed the PCR reads anew with MiXCR; each CDR3 protein has one entry. The table records 20,000 to 25,000 distinct CDR3 sequences, 45% to 60% of them present only once. Their target antigens are unknown. Specimen: CD4+ T cells from blood, cultured in vitro. The receptors were gathered from a human donor who had recovered from COVID-19. Both conserved end residues are part of each CDR3. The D gene is left open where the match is weak. Expanded clones get a size class; other rows say once, few or many, or leave the size out.

J gene	clone size	V gene	D gene	CDR3 DNA	CDR3 protein
TRBJ1-2	few	TRBV5-7	-	TGTGCCAGCAGCTTGGACACACCGGGGGCGCGGTATGGCTACACCTTC	CASSLDTPGARYGYTF
TRBJ2-3	-	TRBV10-3	TRBD1	TGTGCCATCAGTGAAGGACAGGGGGGCACAGATACGCAGTATTTT	CAISEGQGGTDTQYF
TRBJ2-7	-	TRBV11-2	-	TGTGCCAGCAGCTTATTCGGAGAGCTAGAGCAGTACTTC	CASSLFGELEQYF
TRBJ1-1	-	TRBV19	-	TGTGCCAGTAGTTCGGGACCCTCGAAAGCTTTCTTT	CASSSGPSKAFF
TRBJ2-7	once	TRBV7-2	-	TGTGCCAGCACAGGACGCGGCTCCTACGAGCAGTACTTC	CASTGRGSYEQYF
TRBJ1-2	-	TRBV6-1	-	TGTGCCAGCAGTGAAGCGACAGGAGACTCCTATGGCTACACCTTC	CASSEATGDSYGYTF
TRBJ2-5	-	TRBV28	-	TGTGCCAGTGCCCCCGCCGGACGGCAAGAGACCCAGTACTTC	CASAPAGRQETQYF
TRBJ1-2	few	TRBV7-9	-	TGTGCCAGCACTTGGGCGGATAACGATGGCTACACCTTC	CASTWADNDGYTF
TRBJ2-2	-	TRBV5-1	-	TGCGCCAGCAGCTTGAGGGACGACGTCGGGGAGCTGTTTTTT	CASSLRDDVGELFF
TRBJ2-7	-	TRBV7-8	-	TGTGCCAGCAGCTTGACTCCCCCCTACGAGCAGTACTTC	CASSLTPPYEQYF
TRBJ2-5	few	TRBV7-2	TRBD2	TGTGCCAGCAGCATACTAGCGGGAGAGGGACAGACCCAGTACTTC	CASSILAGEGQTQYF